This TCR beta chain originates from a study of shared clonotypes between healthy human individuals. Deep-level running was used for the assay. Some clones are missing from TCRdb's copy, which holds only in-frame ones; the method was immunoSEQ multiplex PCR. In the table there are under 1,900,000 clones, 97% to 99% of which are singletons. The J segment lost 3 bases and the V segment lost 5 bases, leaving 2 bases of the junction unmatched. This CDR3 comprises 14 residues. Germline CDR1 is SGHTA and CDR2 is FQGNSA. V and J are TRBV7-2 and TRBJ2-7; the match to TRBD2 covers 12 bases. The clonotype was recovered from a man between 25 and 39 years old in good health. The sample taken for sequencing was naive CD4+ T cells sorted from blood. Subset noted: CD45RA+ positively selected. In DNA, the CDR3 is TGTGCCAGCAGCGCGGGACTAGCGGGCTACGAGCAGTACTTC. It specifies CASSAGLAGYEQYF.